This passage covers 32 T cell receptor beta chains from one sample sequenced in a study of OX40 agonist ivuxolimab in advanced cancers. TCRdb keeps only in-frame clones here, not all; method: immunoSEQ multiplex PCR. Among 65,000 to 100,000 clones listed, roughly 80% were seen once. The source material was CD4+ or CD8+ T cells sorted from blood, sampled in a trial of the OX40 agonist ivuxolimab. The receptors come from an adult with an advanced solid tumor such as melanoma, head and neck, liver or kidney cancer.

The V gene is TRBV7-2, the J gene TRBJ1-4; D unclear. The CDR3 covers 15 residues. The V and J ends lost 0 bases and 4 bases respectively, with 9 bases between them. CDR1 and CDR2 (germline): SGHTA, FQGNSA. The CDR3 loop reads CASSLARGYNEKLFF. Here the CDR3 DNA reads TGTGCCAGCAGCTTAGCTCGGGGTTATAATGAAAAACTGTTTTTT.

This chain's CDR3 is CARSSRGYTEAFF. CDR3 sequence (DNA): TGTGCCAGAAGCTCGAGGGGGTACACTGAAGCTTTCTTT. The V and J genes are TRBV7-5 and TRBJ1-1; whether TRBD1, the table's D call, matches the DNA was not checked. TRBV7-5 is reported as a pseudogene. The CDR3 is 13 residues long.

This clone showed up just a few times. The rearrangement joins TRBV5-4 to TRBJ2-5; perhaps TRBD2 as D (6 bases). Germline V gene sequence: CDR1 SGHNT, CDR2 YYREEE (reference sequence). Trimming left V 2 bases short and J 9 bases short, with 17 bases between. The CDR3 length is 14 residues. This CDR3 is CASSLPGSGSPQYF. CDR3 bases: TGTGCCAGCAGCTTACCGGGCTCCGGGAGTCCCCAGTACTTC.

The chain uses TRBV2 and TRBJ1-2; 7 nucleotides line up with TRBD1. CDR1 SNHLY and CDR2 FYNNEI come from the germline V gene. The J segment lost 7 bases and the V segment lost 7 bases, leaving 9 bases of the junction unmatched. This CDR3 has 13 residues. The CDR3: CASMGGTEGGYTF. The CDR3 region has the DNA TGTGCCAGCATGGGAGGGACAGAGGGTGGCTACACCTTC.

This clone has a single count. The CDR3 is CASNLEGEAKNIQYF. DNA of the CDR3: TGTGCCAGCAACCTGGAGGGGGAGGCCAAAAACATTCAGTACTTC. This chain joins TRBV28 and TRBJ2-4; D possibly matches TRBD1 or TRBD2 (6 bases each). Germline-derived CDR1 and CDR2 are MDHEN and SYDVKM. The V end was cut by 7 bases, the J end by 1 base, with 14 bases between. The CDR3 consists of 15 residues.

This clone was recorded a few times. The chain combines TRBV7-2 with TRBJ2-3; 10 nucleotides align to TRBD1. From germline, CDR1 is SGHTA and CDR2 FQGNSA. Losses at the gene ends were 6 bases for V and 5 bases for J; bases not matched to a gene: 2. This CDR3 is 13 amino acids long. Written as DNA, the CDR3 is TGTGCCAGCAGTCGGACAGGGGGAGATACGCAGTATTTT. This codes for CASSRTGGDTQYF.

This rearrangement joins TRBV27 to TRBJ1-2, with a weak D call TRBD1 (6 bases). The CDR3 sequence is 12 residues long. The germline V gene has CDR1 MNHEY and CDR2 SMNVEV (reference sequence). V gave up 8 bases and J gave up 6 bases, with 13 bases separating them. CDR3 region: CASRKGVDGYTF. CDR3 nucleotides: TGTGCCAGCCGCAAGGGGGTTGATGGCTACACCTTC.

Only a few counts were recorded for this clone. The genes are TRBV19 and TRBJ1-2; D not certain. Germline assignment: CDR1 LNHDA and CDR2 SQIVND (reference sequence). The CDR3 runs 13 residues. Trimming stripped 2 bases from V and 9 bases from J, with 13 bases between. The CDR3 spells CASSIIEGLSYTF. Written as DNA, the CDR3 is TGTGCCAGTAGTATAATAGAGGGTTTGAGCTACACCTTC.

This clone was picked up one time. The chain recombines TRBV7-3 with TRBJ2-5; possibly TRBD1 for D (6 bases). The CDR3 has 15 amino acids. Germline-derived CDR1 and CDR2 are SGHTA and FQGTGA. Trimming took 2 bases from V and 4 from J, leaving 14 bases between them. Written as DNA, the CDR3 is TGTGCCAGCAGCTTAGGGGGCGCCTTCGGAGAGACCCAGTACTTC. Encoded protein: CASSLGGAFGETQYF. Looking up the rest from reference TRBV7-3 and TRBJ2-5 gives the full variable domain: GAGVSQTPSNKVTEKGKYVELRCDPISGHTALYWYRQSLGQGPEFLIYFQGTGAADDSGLPNDRFFAVRPEGSVSTLKIQRTERGDSAVYLCASSLGGAFGETQYFGPGTRLLVL.

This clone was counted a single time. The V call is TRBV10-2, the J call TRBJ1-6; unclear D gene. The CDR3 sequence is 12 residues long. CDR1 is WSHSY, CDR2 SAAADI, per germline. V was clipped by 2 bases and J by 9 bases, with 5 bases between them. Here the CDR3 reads CASSERVSPLHF. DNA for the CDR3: TGCGCCAGCAGTGAGCGGGTTTCACCCCTCCACTTT.

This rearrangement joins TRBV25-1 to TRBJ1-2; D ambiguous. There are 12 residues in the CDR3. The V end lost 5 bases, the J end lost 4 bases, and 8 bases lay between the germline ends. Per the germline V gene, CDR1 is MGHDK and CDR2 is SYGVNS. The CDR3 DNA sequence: TGTGCCAGCAGTCGAGGTGGCTATGGCTACACCTTC. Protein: CASSRGGYGYTF.

The CDR3 here is CASSHRTPQETQYF. In DNA, the CDR3 is TGCGCCAGCAGCCATAGGACTCCCCAGGAGACCCAGTACTTC. The chain recombines TRBV5-1 with TRBJ2-5, with a possible D match to TRBD2 (5 bases). Between the trimmed V and J ends, which lost 4 bases and 5 bases, there was a span of 15 bases. Germline V gives CDR1 SGHRS, CDR2 YFSETQ. The CDR3 has 14 residues.

CDR3 in amino acids: CASRQDSASNYGYTF. The CDR3 nucleotides are TGTGCCAGCAGACAGGACAGCGCCTCTAACTATGGCTACACCTTC. This chain uses TRBV2 with TRBJ1-2; a weak D match, TRBD1 (6 bases). CDR3 length: 15 residues. V was shortened by 6 bases and J by 0 bases, with 14 bases between the two germline ends. From germline, CDR1 is SNHLY and CDR2 FYNNEI.

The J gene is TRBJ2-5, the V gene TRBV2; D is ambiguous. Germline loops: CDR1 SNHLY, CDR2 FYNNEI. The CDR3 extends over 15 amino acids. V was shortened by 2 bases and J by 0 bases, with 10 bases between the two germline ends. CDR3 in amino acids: CASSETRAYQETQYF. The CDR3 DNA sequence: TGTGCCAGCAGTGAAACTCGGGCGTACCAAGAGACCCAGTACTTC. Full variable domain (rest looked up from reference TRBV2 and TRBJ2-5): EPEVTQTPSHQVTQMGQEVILRCVPISNHLYFYWYRQILGQKVEFLVSFYNNEISEKSEIFDDQFSVERPDGSNFTLKIRSTKLEDSAMYFCASSETRAYQETQYFGPGTRLLVL.

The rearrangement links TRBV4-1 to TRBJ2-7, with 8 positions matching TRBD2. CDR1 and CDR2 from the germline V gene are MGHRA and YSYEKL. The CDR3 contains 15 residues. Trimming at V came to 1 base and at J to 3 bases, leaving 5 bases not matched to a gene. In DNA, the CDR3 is TGCGCCAGCAGCCAAGGGCCGGGGGGGATCTACGAGCAGTACGTC. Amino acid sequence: CASSQGPGGIYEQYV.

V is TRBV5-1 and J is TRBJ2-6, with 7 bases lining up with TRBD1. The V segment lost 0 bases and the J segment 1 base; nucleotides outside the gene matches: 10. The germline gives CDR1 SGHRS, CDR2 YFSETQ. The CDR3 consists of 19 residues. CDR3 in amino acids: CASSLAGQAGFSGANVLTF. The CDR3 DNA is TGCGCCAGCAGCTTGGCCGGACAGGCAGGGTTTTCTGGGGCCAACGTCCTGACTTTC.

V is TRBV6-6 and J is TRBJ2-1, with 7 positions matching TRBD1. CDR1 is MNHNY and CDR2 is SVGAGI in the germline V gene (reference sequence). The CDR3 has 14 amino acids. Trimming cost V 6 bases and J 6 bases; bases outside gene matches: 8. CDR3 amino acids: CASRRTGSINEQFF. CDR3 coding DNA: TGTGCCAGCAGGCGGACAGGTAGCATCAATGAGCAGTTCTTC.

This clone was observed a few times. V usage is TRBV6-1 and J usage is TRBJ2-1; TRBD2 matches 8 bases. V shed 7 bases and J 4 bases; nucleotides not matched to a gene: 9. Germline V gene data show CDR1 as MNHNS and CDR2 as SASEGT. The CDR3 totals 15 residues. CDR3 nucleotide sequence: TGTGCCAGCACCTCGATCGGGGGGGGGTACAATGAGCAGTTCTTC. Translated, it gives CASTSIGGGYNEQFF.

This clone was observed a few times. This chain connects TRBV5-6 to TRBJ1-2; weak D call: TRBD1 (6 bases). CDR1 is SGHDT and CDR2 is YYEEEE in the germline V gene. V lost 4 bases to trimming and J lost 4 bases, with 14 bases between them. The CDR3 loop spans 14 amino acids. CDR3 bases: TGTGCCAGCAGCCCGATCGGACAGATCTATGGCTACACCTTC. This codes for CASSPIGQIYGYTF.

The CDR3 loop is CASSFWRGGYNEQFF. Here the CDR3 DNA reads TGTGCCAGCAGTTTCTGGCGGGGGGGGTACAATGAGCAGTTCTTC. The chain is built from TRBV28 and TRBJ2-1; TRBD2 matches 9 bases. This CDR3 has 15 amino acids. Germline V gene data show CDR1 as MDHEN and CDR2 as SYDVKM. J lost 4 bases, V lost 3 bases, and 4 bases had no gene match.

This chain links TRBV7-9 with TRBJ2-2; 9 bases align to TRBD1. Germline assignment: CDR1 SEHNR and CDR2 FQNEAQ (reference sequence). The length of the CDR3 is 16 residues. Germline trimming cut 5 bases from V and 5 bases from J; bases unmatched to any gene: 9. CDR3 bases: TGTGCCAGCAGCACCCTAACAGGGGGCTCTACCGGGGAGCTGTTTTTT. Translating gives CASSTLTGGSTGELFF.

The CDR3 DNA is TGTGCCAGCAGCCGATCCGGGGTTGGCTATAATTCACCCCTCCACTTT. It yields the protein CASSRSGVGYNSPLHF. The V call is TRBV27, the J call TRBJ1-6; D is undetermined. The V end lost 6 bases, the J end lost 3 bases, and 15 bases lay between the germline ends. CDR1 is MNHEY, CDR2 SMNVEV, per germline (reference sequence). The CDR3 is made up of 16 amino acids.

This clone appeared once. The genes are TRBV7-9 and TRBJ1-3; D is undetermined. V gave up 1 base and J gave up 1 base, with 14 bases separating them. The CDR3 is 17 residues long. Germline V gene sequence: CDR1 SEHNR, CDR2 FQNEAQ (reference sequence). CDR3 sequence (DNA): TGTGCCAGCAGCTTAGGGTTTCCAGGCAAATCTGGAAACACCATATATTTT. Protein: CASSLGFPGKSGNTIYF.

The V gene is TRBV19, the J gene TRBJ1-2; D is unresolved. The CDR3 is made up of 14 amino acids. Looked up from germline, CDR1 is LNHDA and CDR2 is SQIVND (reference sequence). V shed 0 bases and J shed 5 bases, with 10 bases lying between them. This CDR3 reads CASSIETATYGYTF. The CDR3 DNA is TGTGCCAGTAGTATAGAAACAGCTACTTATGGCTACACCTTC. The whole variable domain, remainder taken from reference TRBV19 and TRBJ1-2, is DGGITQSPKYLFRKEGQNVTLSCEQNLNHDAMYWYRQDPGQGLRLIYYSQIVNDFQKGDIAEGYSVSREKKESFPLTVTSAQKNPTAFYLCASSIETATYGYTFGSGTRLTVV.

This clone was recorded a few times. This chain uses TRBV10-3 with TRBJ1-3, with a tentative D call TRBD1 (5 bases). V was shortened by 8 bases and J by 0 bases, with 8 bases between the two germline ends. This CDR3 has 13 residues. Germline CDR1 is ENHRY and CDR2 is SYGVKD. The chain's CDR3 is CAIGRVSGNTIYF. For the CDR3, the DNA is TGTGCCATCGGCAGGGTCTCTGGAAACACCATATATTTT.

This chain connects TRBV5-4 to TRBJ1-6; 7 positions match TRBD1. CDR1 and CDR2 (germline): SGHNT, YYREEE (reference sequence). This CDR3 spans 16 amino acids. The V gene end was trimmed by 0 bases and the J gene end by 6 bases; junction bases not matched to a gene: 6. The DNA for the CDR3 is TGTGCCAGCAGCTTGGATTGGGGACAGCCTAATTCACCCCTCCACTTT. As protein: CASSLDWGQPNSPLHF. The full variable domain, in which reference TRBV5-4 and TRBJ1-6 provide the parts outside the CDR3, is ETGVTQSPTHLIKTRGQQVTLRCSSQSGHNTVSWYQQALGQGPQFIFQYYREEENGRGNFPPRFSGLQFPNYSSELNVNALELDDSALYLCASSLDWGQPNSPLHFGNGTRLTVT.

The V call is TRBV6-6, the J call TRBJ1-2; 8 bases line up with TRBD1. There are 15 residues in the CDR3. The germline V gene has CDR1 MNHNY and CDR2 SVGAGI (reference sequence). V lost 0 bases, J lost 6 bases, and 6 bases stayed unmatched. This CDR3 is CASSYSRQGADGYTF. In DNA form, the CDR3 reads TGTGCCAGCAGTTACTCTCGGCAGGGGGCGGATGGCTACACCTTC.

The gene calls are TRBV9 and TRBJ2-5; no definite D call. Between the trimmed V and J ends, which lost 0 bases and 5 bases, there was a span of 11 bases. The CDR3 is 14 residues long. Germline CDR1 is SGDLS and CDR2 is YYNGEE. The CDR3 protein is CASSVDGVWETQYF. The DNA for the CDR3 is TGTGCCAGCAGCGTAGATGGGGTTTGGGAGACCCAGTACTTC.

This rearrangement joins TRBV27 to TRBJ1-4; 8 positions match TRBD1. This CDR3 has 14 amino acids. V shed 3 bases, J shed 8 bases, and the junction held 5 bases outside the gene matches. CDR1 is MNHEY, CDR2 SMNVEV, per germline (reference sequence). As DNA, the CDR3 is TGTGCCAGCAGTTTGCTTGGACAGGGCGAAAAACTGTTTTTT. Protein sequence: CASSLLGQGEKLFF.

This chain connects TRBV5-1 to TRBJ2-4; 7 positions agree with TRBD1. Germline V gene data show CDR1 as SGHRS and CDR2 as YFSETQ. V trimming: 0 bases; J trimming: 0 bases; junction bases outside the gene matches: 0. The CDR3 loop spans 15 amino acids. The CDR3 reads CASSLGTGAKNIQYF. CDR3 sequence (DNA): TGCGCCAGCAGCTTGGGGACAGGAGCCAAAAACATTCAGTACTTC.

The CDR3 protein is CASTRGRVLNQPQHF. The CDR3 nucleotides read TGTGCCAGCACTAGGGGAAGGGTCCTGAATCAGCCCCAGCATTTT. This rearrangement joins TRBV28 to TRBJ1-5; TRBD1 might be the D (5 bases). V was clipped by 7 bases and J by 4 bases, with 17 bases between them. CDR3 length: 15 residues. In germline, CDR1 is MDHEN, CDR2 SYDVKM.

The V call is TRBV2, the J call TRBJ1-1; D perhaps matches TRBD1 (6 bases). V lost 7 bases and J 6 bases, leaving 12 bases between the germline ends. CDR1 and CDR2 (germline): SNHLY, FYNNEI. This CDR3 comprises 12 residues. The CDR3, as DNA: TGTGCCAGCACCACGGACAGTTCTGAAGCTTTCTTT. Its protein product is CASTTDSSEAFF.